This TCR beta chain was captured in a study of CD8 T cells in ankylosing spondylitis. MiXCR, applied by TCRdb to the 5' RACE reads, yields one record per CDR3 protein. The sample includes about 300,000 distinct CDR3 sequences, around a tenth of them seen just once. Ten or more counts support this clonotype. Its cognate antigen is unknown. Findings and caveats of the study: Typical of ankylosing spondylitis blood, it appeared, was a TCR beta motif of roughly eight highly homologous variants. Reactive arthritis synovial fluid and blood previously showed some of these motif variants. As reported, disease-linked clones showed significant enrichment in matched ankylosing spondylitis synovial fluid.

This CDR3 is 13 amino acids long. V was cut by 5 bases and J by 1 base, with 8 bases left in between. Germline V gene data show CDR1 as SGHTA and CDR2 as FQGNSA. The V gene is TRBV7-2, the J gene TRBJ1-1; tentatively, D is TRBD1 (5 bases). The source is a female donor with ankylosing spondylitis or in good health (not recorded which). Sequences were obtained from blood, either unsorted or a sorted T cell fraction (not recorded which). The CDR3 loop reads CASSETGNTEAFF. For the CDR3, the DNA is TGTGCCAGCAGCGAAACAGGGAACACTGAAGCTTTCTTT. Full variable domain (outside the CDR3, taken from reference TRBV7-2 and TRBJ1-1): GAGVSQSPSNKVTEKGKDVELRCDPISGHTALYWYRQSLGQGLEFLIYFQGNSAPDKSGLPSDRFSAERTGGSVSTLTIQRTQQEDSAVYLCASSETGNTEAFFGQGTRLTVV.